This T cell receptor (beta chain) was captured by sequencing in a study of T cells after yellow fever vaccination. The overall study: Some fractions had low cell numbers, and these were prepared with SMART-Seq v4 Ultra Low Input.

Notes on the study in general: FACS-sorted repertoires might harbor abundant contaminating clonotypes from the bulk population. The booster saw the reappearance of most primary-vaccination clones (nearly 98% CD4, 80% to 90% CD8).

The CDR3 is made up of 17 amino acids. CDR1 is MDHEN and CDR2 is SYDVKM in the germline V gene. Between the trimmed V and J ends, which lost 1 base and 8 bases, there was a span of 22 bases. In making TCR cDNA, 5'RACE template switching added a universal primer site and UMIs to it. TCRdb re-called the 5' RACE reads with MiXCR, one entry per CDR3 protein. The sample lists 200,000 to 300,000 distinct CDR3 sequences, roughly 6.8% occurring once. About this clonotype itself: No antigen is known for it.

The input for sequencing was CD4+ T cells sorted from PBMCs, taken on the day of the yellow fever booster vaccination. The sequence was obtained from a man aged 30 to 39 who received the YFV17D yellow fever vaccine. The J gene is TRBJ2-3, the V gene TRBV28, with D perhaps TRBD2 (7 bases). The CDR3: CASSLSAPEGGPGTQYF. DNA of the CDR3: TGTGCCAGCAGTTTATCCGCCCCGGAGGGGGGGCCGGGTACGCAGTATTTT.